One sample yielded the 22 T cell receptor beta chains listed below, sequenced in a study of blood T cell repertoires in COVID-19. Profiling relied on immunoSEQ multiplex PCR, and the TCRdb table lists in-frame clones only, not all of them. Among over 85,000 clones, 88% were seen once, and the ten largest hold around 3.2%. Sample: peripheral blood. All receptors derive from a woman between 50 and 59 years old with acute or convalescent COVID-19.

This clone was detected a few times. The chain joins TRBV14 to TRBJ1-1; perhaps TRBD1 as D (6 bases). The CDR3 spans 14 residues. Germline V gene sequence: CDR1 SGHDN, CDR2 FVKESK. V lost 4 bases, J lost 1 base, and 10 bases lay in between. DNA for the CDR3: TGTGCCAGCAGCCTCCCGGGACAGAACACTGAAGCTTTCTTT. It is translated as CASSLPGQNTEAFF.

The rearrangement links TRBV4-2 to TRBJ1-1, with D unresolved. Trimming took off 1 base at V and 5 bases at J, with 14 bases between the two ends. The CDR3 consists of 15 residues. Germline lookup yields CDR1 LGHNA and CDR2 YNFKEQ. The CDR3 DNA reads TGTGCCAGCAGCCAAGGAATCTGGGAGAGGACTGAAGCTTTCTTT. It specifies CASSQGIWERTEAFF.

J is TRBJ1-1 and V is TRBV6-5, with 8 bases aligning to TRBD1. CDR3 length: 15 residues. Germline V gene lookup returns CDR1 MNHEY and CDR2 SVGAGI. V was pared by 6 bases and J by 2 bases, with 8 bases of the junction left unmatched. The CDR3 coding sequence is TGTGCCAGCAGGGGGAAGACAGGGGCTAACACTGAAGCTTTCTTT. Translating it yields CASRGKTGANTEAFF.

The rearrangement joins TRBV30 to TRBJ2-7, with D possibly being TRBD2 (6 bases). Looked up from germline, CDR1 is GTSNPN and CDR2 is SVGIG (reference sequence). The CDR3 runs 12 residues. Trimming took off 3 bases at V and 9 bases at J, with 15 bases between the two ends. The CDR3 sequence is CAWRGTPTGQYF. For the CDR3, the DNA is TGTGCCTGGAGGGGGACTCCGACGGGGCAGTACTTC.

V and J are TRBV10-3 and TRBJ2-2; TRBD1 might be the D (5 bases). Trimming took 6 bases from V and 5 from J, leaving 16 bases between them. In germline, CDR1 is ENHRY, CDR2 SYGVKD. This CDR3 contains 15 residues. CDR3 DNA: TGTGCCATCAGGCCCTCCGCAGGGCGAACCGGGGAGCTGTTTTTT. Its protein product is CAIRPSAGRTGELFF.

The chain has TRBV29-1 and TRBJ2-1; D perhaps matches TRBD1 (6 bases). The V gene lost 2 bases and the J gene lost 8 bases, with 16 bases spanning the gap. Germline loops: CDR1 SQVTM, CDR2 ANQGSEA. The CDR3 runs to 14 residues. This CDR3 is CSVEFATGRDEQFF. The CDR3, as DNA: TGCAGCGTTGAATTCGCGACAGGTAGGGATGAGCAGTTCTTC.

V is TRBV9 and J is TRBJ2-3; possibly TRBD2 for D (5 bases). The CDR3 has 16 amino acids. From germline, CDR1 is SGDLS and CDR2 YYNGEE. V dropped 2 bases and J dropped 5 bases, with 18 bases sitting between them. DNA for the CDR3: TGTGCCAGCAGCGTTTTACCACGTCCTGAGGGAGATACGCAGTATTTT. It specifies CASSVLPRPEGDTQYF.

The rearrangement uses TRBV14 and TRBJ2-5; D perhaps matches TRBD1 (6 bases). The CDR3 runs 16 residues. V was cut by 4 bases and J by 1 base, with 16 bases left in between. CDR1 SGHDN and CDR2 FVKESK come from the germline V gene. The CDR3 DNA reads as TGTGCCAGCAGCCCCCTAGGACAGAGTTTCCAAGAGACCCAGTACTTC. This encodes CASSPLGQSFQETQYF. Supplemented by reference TRBV14 and TRBJ2-5, the full variable domain reads EAGVTQFPSHSVIEKGQTVTLRCDPISGHDNLYWYRRVMGKEIKFLLHFVKESKQDESGMPNNRFLAERTGGTYSTLKVQPAELEDSGVYFCASSPLGQSFQETQYFGPGTRLLVL.

The J gene is TRBJ1-1, the V gene TRBV9; 7 positions match TRBD1. Germline assignment: CDR1 SGDLS and CDR2 YYNGEE. The V and J ends lost 4 bases and 0 bases, in that order; junction bases with no gene match: 9. This CDR3 is built from 16 residues. CDR3 loop: CASSPATGLMNTEAFF. The CDR3 DNA follows: TGTGCCAGCAGCCCCGCGACAGGGCTTATGAACACTGAAGCTTTCTTT.

V and J are TRBV19 and TRBJ1-5; 10 bases align to TRBD1. V was clipped by 5 bases and J by 7 bases; unmatched bases: 8. This CDR3 has 15 amino acids. In germline, CDR1 is LNHDA, CDR2 SQIVND (reference sequence). CDR3 in amino acids: CASSPGQGGIQPQHF. The CDR3 DNA sequence: TGTGCCAGTAGTCCAGGACAGGGGGGGATCCAGCCCCAGCATTTT. The full variable domain, rest sourced from reference TRBV19 and TRBJ1-5, is DGGITQSPKYLFRKEGQNVTLSCEQNLNHDAMYWYRQDPGQGLRLIYYSQIVNDFQKGDIAEGYSVSREKKESFPLTVTSAQKNPTAFYLCASSPGQGGIQPQHFGDGTRLSIL.

This chain uses TRBV7-5 with TRBJ2-7; TRBD1 is the table's D call, not checked against the DNA. TRBV7-5 has pseudogene status. CDR3 length: 15 amino acids. CDR3 residues: CVRSLTLTQFYEQYF. DNA for the CDR3: TGTGTCAGAAGCTTAACGTTAACACAATTTTACGAGCAGTACTTC.

This clone was detected only a few times. The gene calls are TRBV6-2 or TRBV6-3 and TRBJ1-1; tentative D call: TRBD1 (5 bases). The germline V gene has CDR1 MNHEY and CDR2 SVGEGT. Between the trimmed V and J ends, which lost 5 bases and 2 bases, there was a span of 15 bases. This CDR3 comprises 15 residues. This chain's CDR3 is CASSPVGLRNTEAFF. DNA of the CDR3: TGTGCCAGCAGTCCAGTGGGACTTAGAAACACTGAAGCTTTCTTT.

This chain uses TRBV6-6 with TRBJ1-1; D unresolved. This CDR3 is 13 amino acids long. V dropped 0 bases and J dropped 3 bases, with 5 bases sitting between them. Germline CDR1 reads MNHNY; CDR2 reads SVGAGI (reference sequence). The CDR3 nucleotides are TGTGCCAGCAGTTACTCGAGGGACACTGAAGCTTTCTTT. Protein: CASSYSRDTEAFF.

This clone was counted only a few times. The rearrangement links TRBV28 to TRBJ2-2; TRBD2 matches at 10 bases. Germline assignment: CDR1 MDHEN and CDR2 SYDVKM. This CDR3 has 15 amino acids. After removal of 3 bases from V and 7 bases from J, the junction contained 5 bases not matched to a gene. The CDR3 region is CASSFQLAGNGELFF. CDR3 in DNA: TGTGCCAGCAGTTTCCAACTAGCGGGAAACGGGGAGCTGTTTTTT.

The chain couples TRBV18 to TRBJ1-1; 9 nucleotides line up with TRBD1. Trimming at V came to 3 bases and at J to 0 bases, leaving 8 bases not matched to a gene. CDR1 and CDR2 (germline): KGHSH, LQKENI. The CDR3 loop spans 17 amino acids. This chain's CDR3 is CASSPTGGSLMNTEAFF. The CDR3 DNA sequence: TGTGCCAGCTCACCTACAGGGGGCAGTCTGATGAACACTGAAGCTTTCTTT.

This chain connects TRBV21-1 to TRBJ1-2. TRBV21-1 is reported as a pseudogene. The CDR3 sequence is 12 residues long. The chain's CDR3 is CASRRTAGGYTF. CDR3 DNA: TGTGCCAGCAGACGGACGGCGGGAGGCTACACCTTC.

The gene calls are TRBV29-1 and TRBJ2-7; 9 positions agree with TRBD1. This CDR3 comprises 15 residues. Per germline, CDR1 SQVTM and CDR2 ANQGSEA. After removal of 4 bases from V and 2 bases from J, the junction contained 9 bases not matched to a gene. The CDR3 nucleotides read TGCAGCGTTGGGCCCAGGGACAGGGCTCCCTACGAGCAGTACTTC. This translates into CSVGPRDRAPYEQYF.

This clone has just one count. Germline and junction disagree at one end, which may indicate a read error. The chain joins TRBV6-6 to TRBJ2-2; possibly TRBD1 for D (7 bases). Looked up from germline, CDR1 is MNHNY and CDR2 is SVGAGI (reference sequence). The CDR3 is 12 amino acids. The CDR3 DNA is TGTGCCAGCAGTTACGGTGGCCAGGGGGGAGTTTTT. It codes for CASSYGGQGGVF.

The chain combines TRBV30 with TRBJ1-5; D unclear. Per the germline V gene, CDR1 is GTSNPN and CDR2 is SVGIG (reference sequence). Trimming stripped 1 base from V and 6 bases from J, with 13 bases between. The CDR3 totals 14 residues. The CDR3 here is CAWSGGPGVQPQHF. CDR3 nucleotides: TGTGCCTGGAGTGGAGGGCCGGGTGTTCAGCCCCAGCATTTT.

The chain combines TRBV2 with TRBJ1-4, with D unclear. Trimming removed 4 bases from V and 8 bases from J, with 17 bases in between. The CDR3 consists of 15 residues. The germline V gene encodes CDR1 SNHLY and CDR2 FYNNEI. CDR3 sequence: CASSAQTSSAEKLFF. CDR3 in DNA: TGTGCCAGCAGTGCCCAGACATCGAGTGCCGAAAAACTGTTTTTT.

The chain couples TRBV5-1 to TRBJ1-5, with a tentative D call TRBD1 (5 bases). Deletions cut 7 bases from V and 0 bases from J, with 14 bases between. The CDR3 consists of 15 residues. Germline V gene sequence: CDR1 SGHRS, CDR2 YFSETQ. The CDR3 sequence is CASAENTGSNQPQHF. CDR3 DNA sequence: TGCGCCAGCGCGGAGAACACAGGTAGCAATCAGCCCCAGCATTTT. Looking up the rest from reference TRBV5-1 and TRBJ1-5 gives the full variable domain: KAGVTQTPRYLIKTRGQQVTLSCSPISGHRSVSWYQQTPGQGLQFLFEYFSETQRNKGNFPGRFSGRQFSNSRSEMNVSTLELGDSALYLCASAENTGSNQPQHFGDGTRLSIL.

The rearrangement uses TRBV2 and TRBJ2-3, with D possibly matching TRBD2 (5 bases). Germline V CDR1 and CDR2: SNHLY, FYNNEI. The CDR3 extends over 16 amino acids. V gave up 4 bases and J gave up 2 bases, with 16 bases separating them. The CDR3 is CASSVQPLGVTDTQYF. DNA of the CDR3: TGTGCCAGCAGTGTCCAGCCGTTGGGAGTCACAGATACGCAGTATTTT.